The clone carrying this TCR beta chain has a count of ten or more. Its antigen is not identified. Looked up from germline, CDR1 is SGHTA and CDR2 is FQGNSA. Trimming removed 5 bases from V and 4 bases from J; junction bases left unmatched: 5. The CDR3 has 16 residues. MiXCR was run by TCRdb on the 5' RACE reads, yielding one entry per CDR3 protein. The sample includes hundreds of thousands of distinct CDR3 sequences, less than 25% of them seen just once. The data were taken from a study of identical twins. Study-wide results and limits: Memory repertoires lacked the insertion deficit that abundant cord blood beta clonotypes showed.

These records were also assigned to another study, of T cells expressing NK-cell markers. That report notes: Within the sequenced cohort of eight donors, seven exhibited HCMV seropositivity and one was seronegative. An anti-gamma-delta TCR antibody restricted sorting to alpha-beta TCR T cells in several experiments. These clonotypes additionally ranked first within the CD3+CD56-NKG2C+ fraction of a few donors.

Sequencing input: CD4+ T cells sorted from blood. This clonotype was sampled from a woman between 18 and 30 years old in good health. V gene TRBV7-2 combines with J gene TRBJ2-1, with 13 bases fitting TRBD2. The CDR3 loop reads CASSETSGGTYNEQFF. CDR3 in DNA: TGTGCCAGCAGCGAGACTAGCGGGGGGACTTACAATGAGCAGTTCTTC.